The 10 T cell receptor beta chains presented below share a single source sample, sequenced in a study of healthy donors' naive CD4 and CD8 T cells. A linear amplification protocol produced the TCR libraries from about 450 ng of total RNA. TCRdb called the reads again in MiXCR, with one record for every CDR3 protein. The table lists around 200,000 distinct CDR3 sequences, 65% to 75% of them singletons. What was sequenced was naive CD4+ and CD8+ T cells sorted from blood, pooled from several donors. These receptors all come from a pool of human donors in good health; the sample pools cells from several healthy donors.

The chain links TRBV11-2 to TRBJ1-2, with D hard to call. The germline V gene has CDR1 SGHAT and CDR2 FQNNGV. The CDR3 contains 14 residues. V shed 2 bases and J shed 5 bases, with 12 bases lying between them. The DNA of the CDR3 is TGTGCCAGCAGCTTACTCGGCCAGAGATATGGCTACACCTTC. Translation gives CASSLLGQRYGYTF.

V usage is TRBV6-5 and J usage is TRBJ2-3; D perhaps matches TRBD2 (5 bases). Germline values: CDR1 MNHEY, CDR2 SVGAGI. Trimming pared 5 bases from V and 2 bases from J, leaving 14 bases between. This CDR3 is 15 amino acids long. CDR3 amino acids: CASSPLAKSTDTQYF. In nucleotides, the CDR3 is TGTGCCAGCAGTCCCCTAGCAAAGTCCACAGATACGCAGTATTTT.

J is TRBJ2-2 and V is TRBV4-2, with D maybe TRBD2 (7 bases). V was shortened by 3 bases and J by 4 bases, with 24 bases between the two germline ends. The CDR3 runs to 19 residues. Looked up from germline, CDR1 is LGHNA and CDR2 is YNFKEQ. In DNA, the CDR3 is TGTGCCAGCAGCCACAAGGGCCTAGCGGAGGGAGGGGGCACCGGGGAGCTGTTTTTT. It yields the protein CASSHKGLAEGGGTGELFF.

The chain couples TRBV19 to TRBJ2-1, with TRBD2 matching over 9 bases. Germline V gives CDR1 LNHDA, CDR2 SQIVND (reference sequence). The V gene end was trimmed by 4 bases and the J gene end by 9 bases; junction bases not matched to a gene: 13. This CDR3 has 16 residues. This CDR3 reads CASSKTGRSGSGEQFF. As DNA, the CDR3 is TGTGCCAGTAGTAAAACGGGACGTAGCGGGAGCGGTGAGCAGTTCTTC.

V is TRBV7-8 and J is TRBJ2-7, with D tentatively TRBD1 (5 bases). Germline-derived CDR1 and CDR2 are SGHVS and FQNEAQ. With 7 bases removed from V and 7 bases from J, the gap between germline ends came to 17 bases. The CDR3 runs to 13 residues. The CDR3 is CASIPQGLREQYF. The CDR3 DNA reads as TGTGCCAGCATACCCCAGGGTTTACGAGAGCAGTACTTC.

V usage is TRBV29-1 and J usage is TRBJ2-5; 10 nucleotides agree with TRBD1. The CDR3 is made up of 14 amino acids. In germline, CDR1 is SQVTM, CDR2 ANQGSEA. J lost 6 bases, V lost 6 bases, and 10 bases had no gene match. CDR3 bases: TGCAGCGTCCGTATGGGACAGGGGACAAAGACCCAGTACTTC. Protein sequence: CSVRMGQGTKTQYF.

This clonotype was counted only a few times. The rearrangement links TRBV4-1 to TRBJ1-1, with 9 bases fitting TRBD1. CDR1 and CDR2 from the germline V gene are MGHRA and YSYEKL. This CDR3 has 17 residues. V was clipped by 0 bases and J by 10 bases; unmatched bases: 15. CDR3 DNA sequence: TGCGCCAGCAGCCAAGATCTCAGAGGACAGGGGACGAGGGGAGCTTTCTTT. Its protein product is CASSQDLRGQGTRGAFF.

The V and J genes are TRBV20-1 and TRBJ2-5; TRBD2 aligns across 7 bases. The V and J ends lost 1 base and 4 bases, in that order; junction bases with no gene match: 3. Germline V gives CDR1 DFQATT, CDR2 SNEGSKA (reference sequence). This CDR3 comprises 13 residues. CDR3 amino acids: CSARGPSGETQYF. DNA of the CDR3: TGCAGTGCTAGAGGGCCTAGCGGAGAGACCCAGTACTTC.

The rearrangement joins TRBV19 to TRBJ1-3; no firm D call. This CDR3 is built from 14 residues. The germline V gene encodes CDR1 LNHDA and CDR2 SQIVND (reference sequence). Trimming left V 6 bases short and J 0 bases short, with 9 bases between. In nucleotides, the CDR3 is TGTGCCAGTAGCCCCAGTCCCTCTGGAAACACCATATATTTT. Translation gives CASSPSPSGNTIYF.

The J gene is TRBJ2-3, the V gene TRBV30; D is unclear. From germline, CDR1 is GTSNPN and CDR2 SVGIG (reference sequence). This CDR3 is built from 11 residues. V dropped 3 bases and J dropped 6 bases, with 7 bases sitting between them. CDR3 DNA: TGTGCCTGGAGGGAATGGGATACGCAGTATTTT. It specifies CAWREWDTQYF.